This T cell receptor (beta chain) was found in a study of blood T cell repertoires in COVID-19. The method was immunoSEQ multiplex PCR; TCRdb's version includes in-frame clones alone and lacks a portion of them. Altogether 53,000 or so clones are present, roughly 77% being singletons, with the ten largest covering about two fifths. Germline loops: CDR1 SGHAT, CDR2 FQNNGV. V was trimmed by 3 bases and J by 3 bases, leaving 11 bases between them. The length of the CDR3 is 15 residues. Sequencing input: peripheral blood. The V and J genes are TRBV11-2 and TRBJ1-4, with D possibly matching TRBD1 (6 bases). This sequence was found in a man between 65 and 85 years old with active or convalescent COVID-19. CDR3 in amino acids: CASSLRGSANEKLFF. CDR3 bases: TGTGCCAGCAGCTTGAGGGGGTCGGCTAATGAAAAACTGTTTTTT.